The text below deals with one TCR beta chain. Per the authors' pipeline: Reference gene primer amplification gave estimated nucleated cell counts. The assay was immunoSEQ multiplex PCR, and TCRdb's table has in-frame clones only and misses some. The DNA was the basis for D and trimming; V, J and clone size are from that table. This table has roughly 150,000 clones, around four fifths appearing once. Germline assignment: CDR1 SGHTA and CDR2 FQGTGA. V lost 5 bases, J lost 4 bases, and 14 bases lay in between. CDR3 length: 14 amino acids. The sample is drawn from a study of blood T cell repertoires in COVID-19. Overall study: Acute-phase and convalescent COVID-19 samples originated in the United States, Italy and Spain. Sample material is recorded as cDNA or gDNA derived from T cells, B-cell-depleted T cells, or PBMCs.

Seattle researchers signed up patients amid active infection and tracked them longitudinally. The sequencing sample was made of peripheral blood. This receptor was taken from an elderly woman with COVID-19, enrolled during active disease. V usage is TRBV7-3 and J usage is TRBJ1-2, with D possibly matching TRBD1 (6 bases). CDR3 sequence: CASSPGGQPYGYTF. The CDR3 DNA is TGTGCCAGCAGCCCGGGGGGGCAACCCTATGGCTACACCTTC.